The T cell receptor (beta chain) under discussion was sequenced for a study of T cells in Graves' hyperthyroidism and ophthalmopathy. Patients were excluded for uncontrolled infection, other autoimmune disease, pregnancy or lactation. The CDR3 regions of TCR beta were amplified from RNA transcripts. HTBI primers were used for first-round RT-PCR of the TCR CDR3. Each CDR3 protein gets one entry after TCRdb re-called the multiplex PCR reads with MiXCR. Of about 760,000 distinct CDR3 sequences in the sample, under 45% were seen once. Germline V CDR1 and CDR2: ENHRY, SYGVKD. The CDR3 extends over 16 amino acids. The V gene end was trimmed by 6 bases and the J gene end by 2 bases; junction bases not matched to a gene: 11.

The sequence came from a woman in her thirties or forties with Graves' hyperthyroidism. Sequencing was carried out using blood. The rearrangement uses TRBV10-3 and TRBJ2-7, with 9 bases that match TRBD1. The CDR3 sequence is CAIRSAGTGITYEQYF. For the CDR3, the DNA is TGTGCCATCAGGTCCGCCGGGACAGGGATAACCTACGAGCAGTACTTC.